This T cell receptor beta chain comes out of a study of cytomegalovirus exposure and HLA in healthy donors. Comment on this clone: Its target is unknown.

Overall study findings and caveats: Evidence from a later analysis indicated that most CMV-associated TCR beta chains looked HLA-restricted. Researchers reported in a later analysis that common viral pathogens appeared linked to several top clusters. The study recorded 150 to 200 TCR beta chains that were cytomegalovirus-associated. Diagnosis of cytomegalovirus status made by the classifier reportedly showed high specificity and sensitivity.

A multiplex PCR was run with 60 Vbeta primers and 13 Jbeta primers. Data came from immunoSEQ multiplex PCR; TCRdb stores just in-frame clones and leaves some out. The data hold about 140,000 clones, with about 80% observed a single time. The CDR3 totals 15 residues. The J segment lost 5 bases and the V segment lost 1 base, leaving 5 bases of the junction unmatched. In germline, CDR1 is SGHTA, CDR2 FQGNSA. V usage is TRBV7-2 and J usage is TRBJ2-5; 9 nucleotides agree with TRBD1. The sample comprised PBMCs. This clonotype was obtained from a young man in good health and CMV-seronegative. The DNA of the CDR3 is TGTGCCAGCAGCTTAGTACAGGGGGCGGGGGAGACCCAGTACTTC. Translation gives CASSLVQGAGETQYF.